This entry features one TCR beta chain sequence. The CDR3 sequence is 14 residues long. The germline V gene encodes CDR1 MNHEY and CDR2 SVGAGI. Between the trimmed V and J ends, which lost 4 bases and 7 bases, there was a span of 16 bases. This specimen belongs to a study of radiation and T cells in renal cell carcinoma. Study as a whole: Nephrectomy followed 15 Gy stereotactic body radiation by 4 weeks.

The repertoire was sequenced with immunoSEQ multiplex PCR; TCRdb's copy has only in-frame clones and lacks some. Among some 120,000 clones listed, 80% to 90% were seen once. Indicated time point: blood 2 weeks post-SBRT. Treatment meaning: 15 Gy SBRT to primary tumor, nephrectomy 4 weeks later. The V and J genes are TRBV6-5 and TRBJ1-1; D remains unclear. The origin of this receptor is a woman in her sixties with renal cell carcinoma. This specimen consisted of blood, obtained from a patient whose treatment included radiotherapy and nephrectomy. The CDR3 nucleotides read TGTGCCAGCAGTTTCGACGGCGCGGGAAGTGAAGCTTTCTTT. This encodes CASSFDGAGSEAFF.